A single sample is the source of the 20 T cell receptor beta chains below, sequenced in a study of OX40 agonist ivuxolimab in advanced cancers. The method behind the library was the immunoSEQ multiplex PCR assay. Here the immuneACCESS table is served through TCRdb, limited to in-frame sequences with V and J called. Missing clones are a known gap in these copies; in checked studies unresolved V genes cover under half, and the rest lacks a known reason. The sample yields more than 25,000 clones; about 83% were counted once. Of the sample, under 30% falls within the top ten clones. Sequenced material: CD4+ or CD8+ T cells sorted from blood, taken in a trial of the OX40 agonist ivuxolimab. These TCRs come from an adult with an advanced solid tumor such as melanoma, head and neck, liver or kidney cancer.

This clone was seen a handful of times. It differs at one base from a far larger clone, so likely a read error. Other DNA sequences in this specimen translate into the identical CDR3. V gene TRBV4-1 combines with J gene TRBJ2-3; D might be TRBD1 (5 bases). The CDR3 totals 15 residues. Germline values: CDR1 MGHRA, CDR2 YSYEKL. V gave up 1 base and J gave up 1 base, with 9 bases separating them. The CDR3 DNA reads as TGCGCCAGCAGCCAAGGACAGTACCGCACAGATACGCAGTATTTT. The encoded protein is CASSQGQYRTDTQYF.

V usage is TRBV6-1 and J usage is TRBJ2-7; the D gene is possibly TRBD1 (6 bases). The CDR3 has 14 residues. Germline lookup yields CDR1 MNHNS and CDR2 SASEGT. V dropped 6 bases and J dropped 3 bases, with 15 bases sitting between them. CDR3 sequence (DNA): TGTGCCAGCAGCCCGAAGGGGGACCTCTACGAGCAGTACTTC. The encoded protein is CASSPKGDLYEQYF.

Concerning this clone itself: At one end the junction does not follow the germline gene, possibly because of a read error. V and J are TRBV2 and TRBJ2-7; 8 bases align to TRBD1. This CDR3 comprises 12 residues. Germline values: CDR1 SNHLY, CDR2 FYNNEI. The CDR3 DNA reads as TGTGTCAGCCTAAGGGACAGGAGTAAGCAGTACTTC. Its translation: CVSLRDRSKQYF.

The V gene is TRBV11-2, the J gene TRBJ2-7, with TRBD2 identical over 10 bases. Trimming at V came to 6 bases and at J to 3 bases, leaving 8 bases not matched to a gene. Germline V gives CDR1 SGHAT, CDR2 FQNNGV. CDR3 size: 15 residues. The DNA of the CDR3 is TGTGCCAGCAGGTTTTTCCCTAGCGGGAGCTACGAGCAGTACTTC. This codes for CASRFFPSGSYEQYF.

Points on this clone: Other nucleotide sequences from this sample produce the same CDR3. The V and J genes are TRBV2 and TRBJ2-5, with D tentatively TRBD1 or TRBD2 (6 bases each). CDR1 and CDR2 from the germline V gene are SNHLY and FYNNEI. The V end was cut by 1 base, the J end by 4 bases, with 13 bases between. The CDR3 is made up of 15 amino acids. CDR3 sequence (DNA): TGTGCCAGCAGTGAAGGGGGTGGGGGGCTAGAGACCCAGTACTTC. Translating it yields CASSEGGGGLETQYF.

The genes are TRBV6-5 and TRBJ2-7; TRBD1 matches at 7 bases. V shed 6 bases and J 1 base; nucleotides not matched to a gene: 6. Germline CDR1 is MNHEY and CDR2 is SVGAGI. This CDR3 comprises 14 residues. CDR3 region: CASRLRDRSYEQYF. The CDR3, as DNA: TGTGCCAGCAGACTCCGGGACAGATCCTACGAGCAGTACTTC.

V is TRBV30 and J is TRBJ2-3; D gene unclear. V was cut by 2 bases and J by 1 base, with 10 bases left in between. The CDR3 has 14 residues. Germline-derived CDR1 and CDR2 are GTSNPN and SVGIG (reference sequence). CDR3 sequence: CAWSTRMGTDTQYF. The CDR3 region has the DNA TGTGCCTGGAGTACGCGCATGGGCACAGATACGCAGTATTTT. The entire variable domain, with the rest obtained from reference TRBV30 and TRBJ2-3, is as follows: SQTIHQWPATLVQPVGSPLSLECTVEGTSNPNLYWYRQAAGRGLQLLFYSVGIGQISSEVPQNLSASRPQDRQFILSSKKLLLSDSGFYLCAWSTRMGTDTQYFGPGTRLTVL.

This clone qualifies as medium-sized. The CDR3 DNA follows: TGTGCCAGCAGCCCCAGCCTGGGACTAGCGGGAGTAGGGGAGGAGACCCAGTACTTC. The encoded protein is CASSPSLGLAGVGEETQYF. The chain couples TRBV7-8 to TRBJ2-5; 14 bases match TRBD2. The CDR3 loop spans 19 amino acids. In germline, CDR1 is SGHVS, CDR2 FQNEAQ. J lost 5 bases, V lost 5 bases, and 16 bases had no gene match.

V is TRBV28 and J is TRBJ2-1; D perhaps matches TRBD1 (6 bases). V was clipped by 5 bases and J by 8 bases, with 16 bases between them. The CDR3 is 14 residues long. Germline CDR1 MDHEN, CDR2 SYDVKM. The CDR3 here is CASSPSTGIYEQFF. The CDR3 DNA sequence: TGTGCCAGCAGTCCCTCGACAGGTATATATGAGCAGTTCTTC.

This clone was observed once. V is TRBV30 and J is TRBJ2-2; perhaps TRBD2 as D (5 bases). The CDR3 loop spans 15 amino acids. Germline CDR1 is GTSNPN and CDR2 is SVGIG (reference sequence). V dropped 0 bases and J dropped 3 bases, with 11 bases sitting between them. The CDR3 loop reads CAWSVHGRDTGELFF. CDR3 sequence (DNA): TGTGCCTGGAGTGTACATGGGAGAGACACCGGGGAGCTGTTTTTT.

The chain carries TRBV28 and TRBJ1-1; 7 positions agree with TRBD1. With 7 bases clipped from V and 5 bases from J, the junction kept 10 bases outside the gene matches. This CDR3 contains 14 residues. CDR1 and CDR2 (germline): MDHEN, SYDVKM. The CDR3 sequence: CASTLTGVLTEAFF. In nucleotides, the CDR3 is TGTGCCAGCACCCTAACAGGGGTCCTTACTGAAGCTTTCTTT. The full variable domain, completed using reference TRBV28 and TRBJ1-1, is DVKVTQSSRYLVKRTGEKVFLECVQDMDHENMFWYRQDPGLGLRLIYFSYDVKMKEKGDIPEGYSVSREKKERFSLILESASTNQTSMYLCASTLTGVLTEAFFGQGTRLTVV.

V usage is TRBV30 and J usage is TRBJ2-5; 15 nucleotides agree with TRBD2. V lost 5 bases and J lost 4; bases outside the gene matches: 11. Germline V gene sequence: CDR1 GTSNPN, CDR2 SVGIG (reference sequence). CDR3 length equals 17 residues. CDR3 bases: TGTGCCTGGGGCGGACTAGCGGGAGGGAATTGGGGAGAGACCCAGTACTTC. Its translation is CAWGGLAGGNWGETQYF.

The J gene is TRBJ1-2, the V gene TRBV19, with D tentatively TRBD1 (5 bases). CDR3 length equals 14 residues. Trimming took off 3 bases at V and 3 bases at J, with 11 bases between the two ends. CDR1 and CDR2 from the germline V gene are LNHDA and SQIVND (reference sequence). CDR3 sequence reads: CASSIGVGDYGYTF. In DNA, the CDR3 is TGTGCCAGTAGTATCGGAGTGGGGGACTATGGCTACACCTTC.

The gene calls are TRBV10-3 and TRBJ2-5, with 7 bases fitting TRBD1. V trimming: 4 bases; J trimming: 0 bases; junction bases outside the gene matches: 11. This CDR3 is 17 amino acids long. The germline V gene has CDR1 ENHRY and CDR2 SYGVKD. The CDR3 reads CAISGNYRGIYQETQYF. The DNA for the CDR3 is TGTGCCATCAGTGGCAACTACAGGGGTATATACCAAGAGACCCAGTACTTC.

Only one count was recorded for this clone. The chain combines TRBV5-1 with TRBJ1-3; D is uncertain. The CDR3 consists of 13 residues. Trimming cost V 1 base and J 0 bases, with 2 bases left between them. Looked up from germline, CDR1 is SGHRS and CDR2 is YFSETQ. The CDR3 protein is CASSLNSGNTIYF. The CDR3 bases are TGCGCCAGCAGCTTGAACTCTGGAAACACCATATATTTT. Full variable domain (outside the CDR3, taken from reference TRBV5-1 and TRBJ1-3): KAGVTQTPRYLIKTRGQQVTLSCSPISGHRSVSWYQQTPGQGLQFLFEYFSETQRNKGNFPGRFSGRQFSNSRSEMNVSTLELGDSALYLCASSLNSGNTIYFGEGSWLTVV.

V is TRBV2 and J is TRBJ2-7; no clear D gene. V lost 3 bases, J lost 1 base, and 7 bases lay in between. This CDR3 is built from 13 residues. CDR1 SNHLY and CDR2 FYNNEI come from the germline V gene. CDR3 DNA: TGTGCCAGCAGTGAGTTACAGTCCTACGAGCAGTACTTC. Residues: CASSELQSYEQYF.

This rearrangement joins TRBV5-1 to TRBJ2-1; D perhaps matches TRBD1 (6 bases). Trimming left V 0 bases short and J 10 bases short, with 17 bases between. The germline V gene encodes CDR1 SGHRS and CDR2 YFSETQ. The CDR3 length is 15 residues. Here the CDR3 reads CASSLEQGSSIEQFF. CDR3 sequence (DNA): TGCGCCAGCAGCTTGGAGCAGGGGTCCTCGATCGAGCAGTTCTTC.

The chain couples TRBV19 to TRBJ1-5, with D tentatively TRBD1 (5 bases). V was shortened by 4 bases and J by 4 bases, with 8 bases between the two germline ends. The CDR3 covers 13 residues. Looked up from germline, CDR1 is LNHDA and CDR2 is SQIVND (reference sequence). DNA for the CDR3: TGTGCCAGTAGTACCGGGGGGAATCAGCCCCAGCATTTT. Its translation: CASSTGGNQPQHF.

Notes on this clone: At one end the junction does not follow the germline gene, possibly because of a read error. The chain has TRBV6-1 and TRBJ2-7; 8 bases align to TRBD2. The CDR3 has 14 residues. Germline loops: CDR1 MNHNS, CDR2 SASEGT. CDR3: CASTEWREDNEQYF. Written as DNA, the CDR3 is TGTGCCAGCACTGAATGGCGGGAGGACAACGAGCAGTACTTC.

The chain recombines TRBV4-2 with TRBJ2-7, with TRBD1 as a possible D gene (6 bases). This CDR3 contains 14 residues. Germline V gives CDR1 LGHNA, CDR2 YNFKEQ. V lost 3 bases and J lost 7, with 16 bases in between. This CDR3 reads CASSHQAGAQEQYF. In DNA form, the CDR3 reads TGTGCCAGCAGCCATCAAGCAGGGGCTCAGGAGCAGTACTTC.